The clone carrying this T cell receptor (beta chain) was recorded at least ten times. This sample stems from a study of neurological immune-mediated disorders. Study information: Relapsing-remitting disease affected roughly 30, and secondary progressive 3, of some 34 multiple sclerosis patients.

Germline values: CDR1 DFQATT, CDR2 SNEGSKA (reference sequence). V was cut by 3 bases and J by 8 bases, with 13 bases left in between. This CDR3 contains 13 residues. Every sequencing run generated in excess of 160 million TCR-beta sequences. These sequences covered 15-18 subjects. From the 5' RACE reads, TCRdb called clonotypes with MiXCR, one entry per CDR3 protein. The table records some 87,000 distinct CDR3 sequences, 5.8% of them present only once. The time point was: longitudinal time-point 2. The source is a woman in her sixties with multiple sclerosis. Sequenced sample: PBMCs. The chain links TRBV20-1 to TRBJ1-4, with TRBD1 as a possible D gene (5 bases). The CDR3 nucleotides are TGCAGTGCTAGGAAGGGGTTTGAAGAAAAACTGTTTTTT. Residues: CSARKGFEEKLFF.